These T cell receptor beta chains were read from a single sample in a study of T cell responses to AZD1222 COVID-19 vaccine. Clones were sequenced by immunoSEQ multiplex PCR, and TCRdb holds only the in-frame ones, with some missing. The sample has roughly 200,000 clones; just over 90% are singletons. The sequencing here drew on peripheral blood, taken 28 days after the second AZD1222 dose. These receptors were obtained from an adult who received the AZD1222 COVID-19 vaccine. CDR3s include the opening cysteine and the closing phenylalanine or tryptophan. Fields, in order: J gene, V gene, D gene, clone size, CDR3 protein, CDR3 DNA. A D gene is named only where the DNA matches it firmly. Only some rows state a clone size, as once, few, many or a class for expanded clones.

>TRBJ2-3|TRBV7-6|TRBD1|-
CASSRGQGIVDTQYF
TGTGCCAGCAGCCGCGGACAGGGGATAGTAGATACGCAGTATTTT
>TRBJ2-3|TRBV9|-|-
CASSSGGATDTQYF
TGTGCCAGCAGCTCTGGAGGGGCCACAGATACGCAGTATTTT
>TRBJ2-7|TRBV7-2|TRBD1|-
CASSRTGGSYEQYF
TGTGCCAGCAGTCGGACAGGGGGCTCCTACGAGCAGTACTTC
>TRBJ1-2|TRBV2|TRBD1|-
CASRDREGYTF
TGTGCCAGCAGGGACAGGGAAGGCTACACCTTC
>TRBJ2-1|TRBV30|TRBD1|-
CAWSRTGSYNEQFF
TGTGCCTGGAGTCGGACAGGCTCCTACAATGAGCAGTTCTTC
>TRBJ1-5|TRBV4-1|TRBD1|few
CASSQPDRGNNQPQHF
TGCGCCAGCAGCCAGCCGGACAGGGGGAATAATCAGCCCCAGCATTTT
>TRBJ1-2|TRBV7-2|-|-
CASSPASSSYGYTF
TGTGCCAGCAGCCCCGCTAGCAGTTCCTATGGCTACACCTTC
>TRBJ2-2|TRBV7-6|-|-
CASTRRTDDTGELFF
TGTGCCAGCACCCGGCGGACCGACGATACCGGGGAGCTGTTTTTT
>TRBJ2-7|TRBV11-3|-|-
CASSLGPNRDEQYF
TGTGCCAGCAGCTTAGGGCCCAACAGGGACGAGCAGTACTTC
>TRBJ1-5|TRBV5-8|-|-
CASSPRGVQPQHF
TGTGCCAGCAGCCCTCGGGGAGTACAGCCCCAGCATTTT
>TRBJ2-3|TRBV6-5|-|-
CASSPGRSTDTQYF
TGTGCCAGCAGCCCCGGACGGAGCACAGATACGCAGTATTTT
>TRBJ1-1|TRBV4-2|-|-
CASGEQGRLTEAFF
TGTGCCAGCGGGGAACAGGGAAGGCTGACTGAAGCTTTCTTT
>TRBJ1-5|TRBV7-9|-|-
CASSHSDKGHNQPQHF
TGTGCCAGCAGCCACAGCGATAAGGGGCACAATCAGCCCCAGCATTTT
>TRBJ2-5|TRBV11-2|-|-
CASSSPQGFETQYF
TGTGCCAGCAGCTCGCCACAGGGTTTTGAGACCCAGTACTTC
>TRBJ1-3|TRBV9|-|once
CASSPFLRGSGNTIYF
TGTGCCAGCAGCCCTTTTCTTAGGGGCTCTGGAAACACCATATATTTT
>TRBJ1-1|TRBV7-8|TRBD1|-
CASSFRDRDVEAFF
TGTGCCAGCAGCTTCCGGGACAGGGATGTTGAAGCTTTCTTT
>TRBJ2-2|TRBV27|TRBD1|-
CASSFLRGLVTGELFF
TGTGCCAGCAGTTTCCTCAGGGGGCTAGTAACCGGGGAGCTGTTTTTT
>TRBJ1-2|TRBV29-1|TRBD1|once
CSVEDLFTTGGFGYTF
TGCAGCGTTGAAGATCTTTTTACGACAGGGGGCTTTGGCTACACCTTC
>TRBJ2-7|TRBV19|TRBD1|few
CASTSPVGQGVKEQYF
TGTGCCAGTACCTCTCCTGTGGGACAGGGGGTAAAAGAGCAGTACTTC
>TRBJ2-1|TRBV6-6|TRBD2|-
CASSPGTSGYNEQFF
TGTGCCAGCAGCCCCGGGACTAGCGGTTACAATGAGCAGTTCTTC
>TRBJ2-1|TRBV11-3|TRBD1|once
CASSSGQGNYNEQFF
TGTGCCAGCAGCTCTGGACAGGGGAACTACAATGAGCAGTTCTTC
>TRBJ1-1|TRBV27|-|-
CASSSIRPNTEAFF
TGTGCCAGCAGCTCTATAAGACCCAACACTGAAGCTTTCTTT
>TRBJ2-7|TRBV3-1/TRBV3-2|TRBD1|-
CASSHRDRDYEQYF
TGTGCCAGCAGCCACAGGGACAGGGACTACGAGCAGTACTTC
>TRBJ1-5|TRBV7-8|TRBD1|-
CASSLSGGQPQHF
TGTGCCAGCAGCTTATCAGGGGGTCAGCCCCAGCATTTT
>TRBJ1-2|TRBV2|TRBD1|-
CASNQGAEGYTF
TGTGCCAGCAATCAGGGGGCGGAAGGCTACACCTTC
>TRBJ2-1|TRBV29-1|-|-
CSVAPPSSYNEQFF
TGCAGCGTTGCACCGCCGAGCTCCTACAATGAGCAGTTCTTC
>TRBJ2-3|TRBV2|-|-
CASTLSGQGHTDTQYF
TGTGCCAGCACTCTATCGGGTCAGGGCCACACAGATACGCAGTATTTT
>TRBJ1-2|TRBV10-3|TRBD1|-
CAIRGQGGYGYTF
TGTGCCATCAGGGGACAGGGGGGCTATGGCTACACCTTC
>TRBJ2-1|TRBV19|-|-
CASSIAPRYNEQFF
TGTGCCAGTAGTATAGCCCCCCGTTACAATGAGCAGTTCTTC
>TRBJ1-1|TRBV18|-|-
CASSPLNTEAFF
TGTGCCAGCTCACCCTTGAACACTGAAGCTTTCTTT
>TRBJ2-1|TRBV18|TRBD1|-
CASSPPRTGNFNEQFF
TGTGCCAGCTCACCACCCAGGACAGGGAATTTCAATGAGCAGTTCTTC
>TRBJ2-7|TRBV6-2/TRBV6-3|TRBD2|-
CASSYPRTSGPSYEQYF
TGTGCCAGCAGTTACCCGCGGACTAGCGGGCCCTCCTACGAGCAGTACTTC
>TRBJ1-5|TRBV19|-|-
CASSTPMGSNQPQHF
TGTGCCAGTAGTACCCCCATGGGCTCAAATCAGCCCCAGCATTTT
>TRBJ2-2|TRBV5-4|TRBD2|-
CASSRSGGVNTGELFF
TGTGCCAGCAGCCGTAGCGGGGGGGTGAACACCGGGGAGCTGTTTTTT
>TRBJ1-6|TRBV7-2|TRBD1|-
CASSSRQGRALHF
TGTGCCAGCAGCTCAAGACAGGGGAGGGCCCTCCACTTT
>TRBJ2-2|TRBV10-1|-|-
CASSDEGNTGELFF
TGCGCCAGCAGTGACGAGGGTAACACCGGGGAGCTGTTTTTT
>TRBJ2-7|TRBV14|-|-
CASSQVGGLAPGEQYF
TGTGCCAGCAGCCAAGTAGGGGGGCTGGCCCCTGGGGAGCAGTACTTC
>TRBJ1-5|TRBV6-1|-|-
CASSEGPHVRPQHF
TGTGCCAGCAGTGAGGGACCGCACGTGAGGCCCCAGCATTTT
>TRBJ1-2|TRBV11-2|-|-
CASSLDQARGGYTF
TGTGCCAGCAGCTTAGATCAAGCTAGGGGTGGCTACACCTTC
>TRBJ2-7|TRBV18|-|-
CASSPRRYGEYEQYF
TGTGCCAGCTCACCGAGGAGATACGGGGAATACGAGCAGTACTTC
>TRBJ1-1|TRBV15|-|-
CATSREMGVNTEAFF
TGTGCCACCAGCAGAGAAATGGGTGTGAACACTGAAGCTTTCTTT
>TRBJ2-7|TRBV12-3/TRBV12-4|-|-
CASSFSGFEQYF
TGTGCCAGCAGTTTCTCGGGTTTTGAGCAGTACTTC
>TRBJ1-2|TRBV27|-|-
CASSLSRGQGYTF
TGTGCCAGCAGTTTATCACGGGGCCAAGGCTACACCTTC
>TRBJ1-2|TRBV4-3|TRBD1|-
CASSTRQGPLKGYTF
TGCGCCAGCAGCACCCGACAGGGACCCCTAAAGGGCTACACCTTC
>TRBJ1-1|TRBV18|TRBD1|-
CASSLGDSRNTEAFF
TGTGCCAGCTCACTGGGGGACAGTCGGAACACTGAAGCTTTCTTT
>TRBJ1-2|TRBV27|TRBD1|-
CASSLTQGARGYTF
TGTGCCAGCAGTTTAACCCAGGGGGCGCGCGGCTACACCTTC
>TRBJ2-1|TRBV6-1|-|-
CASSEFSGNSYNEQFF
TGTGCCAGCAGTGAATTTAGCGGAAACTCCTACAATGAGCAGTTCTTC
>TRBJ1-6|TRBV10-2|-|-
CASSEYGGGSPLHF
TGCGCCAGCAGTGAGTACGGGGGTGGTTCACCCCTCCACTTT
>TRBJ1-6|TRBV6-5|-|-
CASRYTTYNSPLHF
TGTGCCAGCAGGTACACAACCTATAATTCACCCCTCCACTTT
>TRBJ2-1|TRBV20-1|TRBD2|-
CSASPTGTISYNEQFF
TGCAGTGCTAGTCCCACCGGGACTATATCGTACAATGAGCAGTTCTTC
>TRBJ2-1|TRBV30|-|-
CAWSGASSPYNEQFF
TGTGCCTGGAGTGGAGCCTCTTCGCCTTACAATGAGCAGTTCTTC
>TRBJ2-3|TRBV7-3|TRBD2|once
CASSRSGGADTQYF
TGTGCCAGCAGCCGTAGCGGGGGCGCAGATACGCAGTATTTT
>TRBJ1-4|TRBV19|TRBD1|-
CASSMDRADEKLFF
TGTGCCAGTAGTATGGACAGGGCGGATGAAAAACTGTTTTTT
>TRBJ1-1|TRBV12-3/TRBV12-4|-|-
CASSLGANTEAFF
TGTGCCAGCAGTTTAGGGGCAAACACTGAAGCTTTCTTT
>TRBJ2-2|TRBV5-1|TRBD2|-
CASSWDYPTGELFF
TGCGCCAGCAGTTGGGACTACCCCACCGGGGAGCTGTTTTTT
>TRBJ2-7|TRBV18|TRBD2|-
CASGTSYEQYF
TGTGCCAGCGGGACTAGCTACGAGCAGTACTTC
>TRBJ1-1|TRBV10-2|-|once
CASSRGGEAFF
TGCGCCAGCAGCCGCGGGGGTGAAGCTTTCTTT